The 32 T cell receptor beta chains reported below all come from one sample, sequenced in a study of vaccination and CD4 T cells after COVID-19. Their antigens remain unidentified. Sequenced with the Oncomine TCR Beta short-read assay was DNA taken from cultured CD4+ T cells. MiXCR, applied by TCRdb to the PCR reads, yields one record per CDR3 protein. The repertoire includes approximately 4,600 distinct CDR3 sequences, about 40% of them detected once, and about two fifths sits in the top ten. The treatment denotes: approximately nine-day PBMC culture with coronavirus spike peptide pools or control peptides (ViraFEST assay). The sample consisted of CD4+ T cells from blood, cultured in vitro. The receptors here all came from a human donor who had recovered from COVID-19.

This clonotype was counted between two and nine times. The chain has TRBV19 and TRBJ2-1; 9 bases align to TRBD1. Looked up from germline, CDR1 is LNHDA and CDR2 is SQIVND (reference sequence). V lost 6 bases to trimming and J lost 8 bases; unmatched junction nucleotides: 5. CDR3 length equals 13 residues. The CDR3 DNA is TGTGCCAGTAGCCGGGACAGGGTGGATGAGCAGTTCTTC. It encodes CASSRDRVDEQFF.

The chain recombines TRBV12-3 or TRBV12-4 with TRBJ1-6; 11 bases match TRBD1. The V and J ends lost 2 bases and 6 bases, in that order; junction bases with no gene match: 3. This CDR3 is 16 amino acids long. The CDR3 sequence: CASSLRTGGSNSPLHF. For the CDR3, the DNA is TGTGCCAGCAGTTTAAGGACAGGGGGCTCTAATTCACCCCTCCACTTT.

The gene calls are TRBV7-2 and TRBJ2-3, with D perhaps matching TRBD2 (6 bases). In germline, CDR1 is SGHTA, CDR2 FQGNSA. This CDR3 has 16 amino acids. The ends were cut back, 1 base at V and 3 bases at J, with 14 bases in the middle. In DNA, the CDR3 is TGTGCCAGCAGCTTAGGGGCGGGACGTGTAACAGATACGCAGTATTTT. It translates to CASSLGAGRVTDTQYF.

The chain joins TRBV6-5 to TRBJ2-1; D is tentatively TRBD1 or TRBD2 (6 bases each). The V end was cut by 4 bases, the J end by 1 base, with 11 bases between. The CDR3 length is 15 residues. Germline CDR1 MNHEY, CDR2 SVGAGI. This chain's CDR3 is CASSLQGGSYNEQFF. The CDR3 bases are TGTGCCAGCAGTTTACAGGGAGGTTCCTACAATGAGCAGTTCTTC.

The J gene is TRBJ2-3, the V gene TRBV7-9; D not certain. The germline V gene has CDR1 SEHNR and CDR2 FQNEAQ (reference sequence). V dropped 6 bases and J dropped 2 bases, with 15 bases sitting between them. The CDR3 is made up of 15 amino acids. The CDR3 DNA reads TGTGCCAGCAGGGGATGGTCGCCAACCACAGATACGCAGTATTTT. This translates into CASRGWSPTTDTQYF.

J is TRBJ2-1 and V is TRBV11-3; 12 positions agree with TRBD2. Looked up from germline, CDR1 is SGHNT and CDR2 is YENEEA. CDR3 length: 15 residues. The V segment lost 4 bases and the J segment 10 bases; nucleotides outside the gene matches: 8. The CDR3 DNA reads as TGTGCCAGCAGCTCAGGGCTAGCGGGGGGGTACGAGCAGTTCTTC. The encoded protein is CASSSGLAGGYEQFF.

This chain uses TRBV6-5 with TRBJ1-5; D remains ambiguous. The germline CDR1 and CDR2 sequences are MNHEY and SVGAGI. This CDR3 spans 17 amino acids. V gave up 2 bases and J gave up 0 bases, with 14 bases separating them. The chain's CDR3 is CASSYRPQVYSNQPQHF. The DNA for the CDR3 is TGTGCCAGCAGTTACCGACCCCAGGTATATAGCAATCAGCCCCAGCATTTT.

This clonotype appeared a few times. This CDR3 reads CASSEVWASVSTDTQYF. The CDR3 DNA follows: TGTGCCAGCAGTGAGGTGTGGGCTAGCGTTAGCACAGATACGCAGTATTTT. The J gene is TRBJ2-3, the V gene TRBV6-1; D is possibly TRBD2 (6 bases). Germline V lookup: CDR1 MNHNS, CDR2 SASEGT. CDR3 size: 17 residues. The germline V and J ends were trimmed by 3 bases and 0 bases, with 16 bases remaining between them.

The chain has TRBV7-8 and TRBJ2-5; TRBD2 matches 9 bases. The J segment lost 5 bases and the V segment lost 2 bases, leaving 6 bases of the junction unmatched. There are 15 residues in the CDR3. CDR1 is SGHVS and CDR2 is FQNEAQ in the germline V gene. The CDR3 nucleotides are TGTGCCAGCAGCTTATGGGCGGGGGGGACGGAGACCCAGTACTTC. Translating gives CASSLWAGGTETQYF.

The CDR3, as DNA: TGTGCCAGCAGTGATAACAGTCCTACCTACGAGCAGTACTTC. It yields the protein CASSDNSPTYEQYF. This sequence joins TRBV2 and TRBJ2-7; D not resolved. Germline CDR1 is SNHLY and CDR2 is FYNNEI. The CDR3 has 14 amino acids. V was trimmed by 3 bases and J by 2 bases, leaving 11 bases between them.

This clonotype appeared a few times. This sequence joins TRBV7-3 and TRBJ1-1; a possible D gene is TRBD1 (5 bases). The V gene's germline CDR1 is SGHTA and CDR2 FQGTGA. The CDR3 is 13 residues long. V was shortened by 5 bases and J by 5 bases, with 12 bases between the two germline ends. In nucleotides, the CDR3 is TGTGCCAGCAGCCTCCGCGGGGGGACTGAAGCTTTCTTT. This sequence encodes CASSLRGGTEAFF.

The V call is TRBV18, the J call TRBJ2-5; D uncertain. There are 12 residues in the CDR3. The V and J ends lost 5 bases and 0 bases respectively, with 4 bases between them. Germline V gene lookup returns CDR1 KGHSH and CDR2 LQKENI. This chain's CDR3 is CASSSNQETQYF. The CDR3 region has the DNA TGTGCCAGCTCATCAAACCAAGAGACCCAGTACTTC.

The V call is TRBV24-1, the J call TRBJ2-7, with 12 bases fitting TRBD1. CDR1 and CDR2 from the germline V gene are KGHDR and SFDVKD. The CDR3 is 15 amino acids. Losses at the gene ends were 9 bases for V and 3 bases for J; bases not matched to a gene: 8. DNA for the CDR3: TGTGCCACCGCAGCCCGGGACAGGGGGCTCTACGAGCAGTACTTC. It codes for CATAARDRGLYEQYF.

The chain employs TRBV2 and TRBJ2-7; the D call may be TRBD1 or TRBD2 (5 bases each). The V gene lost 4 bases and the J gene lost 2 bases, with 12 bases spanning the gap. Germline CDR1 SNHLY, CDR2 FYNNEI. This CDR3 has 14 residues. DNA for the CDR3: TGTGCCAGCAGTGCCCATGGGGGAACCTACGAGCAGTACTTC. This translates into CASSAHGGTYEQYF.

In this sample, this clonotype turned up a few times. The chain carries TRBV21-1 and TRBJ1-1; the table's D call TRBD1 went unverified against the DNA. TRBV21-1 is labeled a pseudogene. The CDR3 loop spans 13 amino acids. This CDR3 reads CASSSPGSTEAFF. The CDR3 nucleotides are TGTGCCAGCAGCAGTCCAGGGAGCACTGAAGCTTTCTTT.

The CDR3 reads CASSQGSSGRAYNEQFF. DNA of the CDR3: TGCGCCAGCAGCCAAGGCTCTAGCGGGAGGGCCTACAATGAGCAGTTCTTC. The gene calls are TRBV4-3 and TRBJ2-1, with 12 nucleotides matching TRBD2. The CDR3 is 17 residues long. Germline CDR1 is LGHNA and CDR2 is YSLEER. V lost 1 base and J lost 2; bases outside the gene matches: 3.

The chain links TRBV9 to TRBJ1-2, with 8 bases lining up with TRBD1. V was pared by 4 bases and J by 3 bases, with 8 bases of the junction left unmatched. CDR1 and CDR2 from the germline V gene are SGDLS and YYNGEE. This CDR3 is 15 amino acids long. The CDR3, as DNA: TGTGCCAGCAGCACAGGACAGGGCCTGTACTATGGCTACACCTTC. Its protein product is CASSTGQGLYYGYTF.

A single count supports this clonotype. This chain connects TRBV6-1 to TRBJ1-4, with 8 nucleotides matching TRBD1. V lost 0 bases and J lost 2; bases outside the gene matches: 2. The CDR3 runs to 16 residues. The germline V gene has CDR1 MNHNS and CDR2 SASEGT. This chain's CDR3 is CASSEAQGATNEKLFF. The CDR3 DNA follows: TGTGCCAGCAGTGAAGCGCAGGGGGCCACTAATGAAAAACTGTTTTTT.

V is TRBV7-3 and J is TRBJ2-3; TRBD1 matches at 9 bases. This CDR3 comprises 16 residues. Germline trimming cut 4 bases from V and 1 base from J; bases unmatched to any gene: 6. Germline V gene lookup returns CDR1 SGHTA and CDR2 FQGTGA. CDR3 sequence (DNA): TGTGCCAGCAGCTCCGGGCGGACAGGGGGCACAGATACGCAGTATTTT. Encoded protein: CASSSGRTGGTDTQYF.

This clonotype was detected once. The gene calls are TRBV19 and TRBJ1-5; TRBD1 might be the D (5 bases). The CDR3 consists of 15 residues. Trimming removed 1 base from V and 5 bases from J, with 12 bases in between. Per the germline V gene, CDR1 is LNHDA and CDR2 is SQIVND (reference sequence). CDR3: CASSIAGPGDQPQHF. CDR3 bases: TGTGCCAGTAGTATAGCAGGGCCTGGAGATCAGCCCCAGCATTTT.

A few counts support this clonotype. The rearrangement joins TRBV20-1 to TRBJ1-5; D is ambiguous. CDR3 size: 13 residues. Between the trimmed V and J ends, which lost 6 bases and 2 bases, there was a span of 11 bases. Germline CDR1 reads DFQATT; CDR2 reads SNEGSKA (reference sequence). CDR3 nucleotides: TGCAGTGCGGTGAGGGATCGCAATCAGCCCCAGCATTTT. This translates into CSAVRDRNQPQHF.

The chain uses TRBV6-1 and TRBJ1-1, with 7 positions matching TRBD1. The CDR3 runs 14 residues. The germline CDR1 and CDR2 sequences are MNHNS and SASEGT. Trimming cost V 5 bases and J 9 bases; bases outside gene matches: 12. CDR3 bases: TGTGCCAGCAGTACAGACAGGGCGGGCTCCAAAGCTTTCTTT. Residues: CASSTDRAGSKAFF.

V gene TRBV10-3 combines with J gene TRBJ2-7; 7 bases are a match to TRBD2. There are 16 residues in the CDR3. Germline V lookup: CDR1 ENHRY, CDR2 SYGVKD. The junction had 15 bases not matched to a gene; V was cut back by 10 bases and J by 0 bases. The CDR3 DNA follows: TGTGCCACCATAGGGTACTCGAGCGGGGACTCCTACGAGCAGTACTTC. Its protein is CATIGYSSGDSYEQYF.

This clonotype was seen a handful of times. The chain links TRBV12-5 to TRBJ2-3; D not resolved. The V end lost 7 bases, the J end lost 3 bases, and 5 bases lay between the germline ends. Per the germline V gene, CDR1 is LGHNT and CDR2 is FRNRAP. This CDR3 region has 11 residues. The CDR3 region is CASDATDTQYF. The DNA of the CDR3 is TGTGCTAGTGACGCAACAGATACGCAGTATTTT.

The chain couples TRBV2 to TRBJ2-3; 10 nucleotides line up with TRBD2. V shed 6 bases, J shed 2 bases, and the junction held 5 bases outside the gene matches. CDR1 and CDR2 from the germline V gene are SNHLY and FYNNEI. This CDR3 is 15 amino acids long. Written as DNA, the CDR3 is TGTGCCAGCAGGGCCGGGACTAGCGACACAGATACGCAGTATTTT. This codes for CASRAGTSDTDTQYF.

The V gene is TRBV30, the J gene TRBJ1-2; D is unresolved. Germline assignment: CDR1 GTSNPN and CDR2 SVGIG (reference sequence). This CDR3 is built from 11 residues. V lost 1 base and J lost 7, with 7 bases in between. CDR3 protein: CAWSGISGYTF. As DNA, the CDR3 is TGTGCCTGGAGTGGTATCTCTGGCTACACCTTC.

The chain carries TRBV7-3 and TRBJ2-3; the match to TRBD2 covers 10 bases. This CDR3 comprises 14 residues. Per the germline V gene, CDR1 is SGHTA and CDR2 is FQGTGA. J lost 5 bases, V lost 6 bases, and 5 bases had no gene match. The CDR3 is CASSQLAGKDTQYF. CDR3 sequence (DNA): TGTGCCAGCAGTCAACTAGCGGGGAAAGATACGCAGTATTTT.

The CDR3 bases are TGTGCCAGCAGTTCCCGGGACAGCAAACTAGATACGCAGTATTTT. It specifies CASSSRDSKLDTQYF. The rearrangement joins TRBV27 to TRBJ2-3, with 7 bases aligning to TRBD1. With V trimmed by 4 bases and J by 5 bases, 9 bases remained unmatched. The length of the CDR3 is 15 residues. CDR1 and CDR2 (germline): MNHEY, SMNVEV (reference sequence).

The CDR3 DNA reads as TGTGCCAGCATCGGGGGGTCAGGAGAGGAGTACGGCTACACCTTC. Translating it yields CASIGGSGEEYGYTF. V usage is TRBV5-5 and J usage is TRBJ1-2, with D perhaps TRBD1 (5 bases). This CDR3 comprises 15 residues. Trimming pared 6 bases from V and 8 bases from J, leaving 23 bases between. Germline V gene data show CDR1 as SGHKS and CDR2 as YYEKEE (reference sequence).

The V gene is TRBV6-2 or TRBV6-3, the J gene TRBJ2-3; 8 positions agree with TRBD2. The CDR3 sequence is 17 residues long. V shed 8 bases, J shed 3 bases, and the junction held 16 bases outside the gene matches. CDR1 is MNHEY, CDR2 SVGEGT, per germline. The chain's CDR3 is CASLGTGLARGTDTQYF. For the CDR3, the DNA is TGTGCCAGCCTAGGCACCGGACTAGCTCGAGGGACAGATACGCAGTATTTT.

CDR3 protein: CASSYGTGQETQYF. CDR3 in DNA: TGTGCCAGCAGCTACGGGACAGGTCAAGAGACCCAGTACTTC. J is TRBJ2-5 and V is TRBV7-9, with TRBD1 identical over 8 bases. Germline V gene lookup returns CDR1 SEHNR and CDR2 FQNEAQ (reference sequence). The V segment lost 4 bases and the J segment 2 bases; nucleotides outside the gene matches: 3. This CDR3 comprises 14 residues.

This rearrangement joins TRBV5-4 to TRBJ2-7, with D possibly matching TRBD2 (6 bases). Germline V gives CDR1 SGHNT, CDR2 YYREEE (reference sequence). V gave up 4 bases and J gave up 9 bases, with 23 bases separating them. This CDR3 has 15 residues. The CDR3: CASSLGGQGSRSQYF. CDR3 in DNA: TGTGCCAGCAGCCTCGGAGGGCAGGGTTCTCGGTCGCAGTACTTC.